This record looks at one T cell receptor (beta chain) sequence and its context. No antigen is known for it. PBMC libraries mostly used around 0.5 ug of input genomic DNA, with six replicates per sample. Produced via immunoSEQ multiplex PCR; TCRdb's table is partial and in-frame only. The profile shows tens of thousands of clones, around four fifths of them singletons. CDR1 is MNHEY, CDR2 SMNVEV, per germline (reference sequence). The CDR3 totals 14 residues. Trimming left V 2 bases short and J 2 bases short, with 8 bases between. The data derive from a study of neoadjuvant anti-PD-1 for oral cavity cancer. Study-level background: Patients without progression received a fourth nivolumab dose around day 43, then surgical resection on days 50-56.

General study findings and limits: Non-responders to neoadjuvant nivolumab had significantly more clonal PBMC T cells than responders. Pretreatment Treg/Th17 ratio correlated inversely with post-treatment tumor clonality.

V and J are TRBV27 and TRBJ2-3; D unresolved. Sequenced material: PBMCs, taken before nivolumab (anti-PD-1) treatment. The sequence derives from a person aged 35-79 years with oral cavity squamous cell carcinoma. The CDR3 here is CASSLQVPTDTQYF. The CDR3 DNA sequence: TGTGCCAGCAGTTTACAGGTTCCCACAGATACGCAGTATTTT.